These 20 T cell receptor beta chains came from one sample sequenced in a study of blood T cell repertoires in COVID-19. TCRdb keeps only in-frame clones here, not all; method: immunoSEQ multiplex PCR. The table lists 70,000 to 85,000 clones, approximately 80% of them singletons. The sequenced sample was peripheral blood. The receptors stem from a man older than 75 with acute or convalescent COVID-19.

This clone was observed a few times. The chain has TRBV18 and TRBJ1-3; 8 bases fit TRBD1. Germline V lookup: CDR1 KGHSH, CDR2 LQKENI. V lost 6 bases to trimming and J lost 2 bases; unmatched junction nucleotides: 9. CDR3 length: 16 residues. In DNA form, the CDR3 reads TGTGCCAGCTCCCTACAGGACAGGGCGGCTGGAAACACCATATATTTT. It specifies CASSLQDRAAGNTIYF.

The CDR3 coding sequence is TGTGCCATCAGTGACAGAAACTATGGCTACACCTTC. It yields the protein CAISDRNYGYTF. The chain has TRBV10-3 and TRBJ1-2; D is ambiguous. V lost 3 bases to trimming and J lost 2 bases, with 4 bases between them. There are 12 residues in the CDR3. Per the germline V gene, CDR1 is ENHRY and CDR2 is SYGVKD.

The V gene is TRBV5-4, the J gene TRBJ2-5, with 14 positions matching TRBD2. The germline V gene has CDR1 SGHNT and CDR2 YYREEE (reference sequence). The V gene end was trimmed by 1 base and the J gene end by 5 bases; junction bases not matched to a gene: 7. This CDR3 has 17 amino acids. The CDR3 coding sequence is TGTGCCAGCAGCTTGCAGACTAGCGGGGGGGGAGGCGAGACCCAGTACTTC. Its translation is CASSLQTSGGGGETQYF.

CDR3 loop: CASGVGYRGPSNQPQHF. For the CDR3, the DNA is TGTGCCAGCGGGGTAGGTTACAGGGGGCCATCCAATCAGCCCCAGCATTTT. This chain links TRBV28 with TRBJ1-5; TRBD1 aligns across 9 bases. V trimming: 8 bases; J trimming: 3 bases; junction bases outside the gene matches: 14. The CDR3 length is 17 residues. Looked up from germline, CDR1 is MDHEN and CDR2 is SYDVKM.

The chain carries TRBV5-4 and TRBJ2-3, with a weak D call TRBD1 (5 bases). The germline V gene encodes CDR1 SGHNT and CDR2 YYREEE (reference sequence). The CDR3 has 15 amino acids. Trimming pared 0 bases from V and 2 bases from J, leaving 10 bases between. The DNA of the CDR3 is TGTGCCAGCAGCTTGGAGGGGAAAGCCACAGATACGCAGTATTTT. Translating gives CASSLEGKATDTQYF.

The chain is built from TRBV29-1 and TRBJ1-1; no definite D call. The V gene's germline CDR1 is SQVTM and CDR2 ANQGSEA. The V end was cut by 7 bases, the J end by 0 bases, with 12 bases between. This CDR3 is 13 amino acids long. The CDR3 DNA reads TGCAGCGCTGATATACAAATGAACACTGAAGCTTTCTTT. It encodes CSADIQMNTEAFF.

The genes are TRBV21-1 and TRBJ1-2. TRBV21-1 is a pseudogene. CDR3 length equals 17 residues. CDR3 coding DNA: TGTGCCAGCAGCAAAGTGGGCGGTTGGGAGGGCGTGTATGGCTACACCTTC. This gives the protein CASSKVGGWEGVYGYTF.

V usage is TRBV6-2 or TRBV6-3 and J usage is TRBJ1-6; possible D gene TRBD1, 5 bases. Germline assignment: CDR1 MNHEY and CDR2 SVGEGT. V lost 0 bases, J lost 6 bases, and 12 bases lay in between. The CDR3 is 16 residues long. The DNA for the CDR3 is TGTGCCAGCAGTTACTCGATGACGGGACTTAATTCACCCCTCCACTTT. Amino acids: CASSYSMTGLNSPLHF.

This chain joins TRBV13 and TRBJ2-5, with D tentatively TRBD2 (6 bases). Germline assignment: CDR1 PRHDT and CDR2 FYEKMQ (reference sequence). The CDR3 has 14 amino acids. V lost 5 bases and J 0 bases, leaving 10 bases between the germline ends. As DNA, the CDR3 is TGTGCCAGCAGCCAAGGACTACACCAAGAGACCCAGTACTTC. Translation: CASSQGLHQETQYF.

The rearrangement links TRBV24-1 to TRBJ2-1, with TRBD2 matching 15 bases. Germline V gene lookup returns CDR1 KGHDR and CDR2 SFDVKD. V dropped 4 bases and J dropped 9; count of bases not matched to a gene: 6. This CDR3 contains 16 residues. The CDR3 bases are TGTGCCACCAGTGACGCTGGGACTAGCGGGGGGTCTGAGCAGTTCTTC. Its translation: CATSDAGTSGGSEQFF.

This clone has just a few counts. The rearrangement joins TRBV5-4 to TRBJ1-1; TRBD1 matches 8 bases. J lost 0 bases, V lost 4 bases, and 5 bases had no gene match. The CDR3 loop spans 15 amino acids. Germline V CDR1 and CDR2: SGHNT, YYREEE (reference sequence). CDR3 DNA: TGTGCCAGCAGCCTTTTGGACAGGGTGAACACTGAAGCTTTCTTT. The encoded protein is CASSLLDRVNTEAFF.

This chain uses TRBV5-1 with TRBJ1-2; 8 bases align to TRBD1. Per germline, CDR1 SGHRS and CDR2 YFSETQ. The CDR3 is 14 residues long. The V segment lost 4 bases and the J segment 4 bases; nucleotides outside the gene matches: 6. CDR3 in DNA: TGCGCCAGCAGCATAGACAGGGGCGGCTATGGCTACACCTTC. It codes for CASSIDRGGYGYTF.

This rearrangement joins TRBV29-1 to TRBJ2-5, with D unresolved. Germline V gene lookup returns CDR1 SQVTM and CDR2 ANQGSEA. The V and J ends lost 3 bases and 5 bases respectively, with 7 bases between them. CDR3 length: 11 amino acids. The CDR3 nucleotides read TGCAGCGTTGATAGTGAGGAGACCCAGTACTTC. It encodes CSVDSEETQYF.

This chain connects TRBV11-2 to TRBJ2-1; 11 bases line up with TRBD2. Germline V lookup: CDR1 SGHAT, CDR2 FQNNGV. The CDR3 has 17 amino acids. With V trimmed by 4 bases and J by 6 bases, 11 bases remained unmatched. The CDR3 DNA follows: TGTGCCAGCAGCTCCGTAGCGGGGGGGCGGCGACCCAATGAGCAGTTCTTC. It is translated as CASSSVAGGRRPNEQFF.

CDR3 sequence (DNA): TGTGCCAGCAGTGAAAACGGCAGGGGTGGGGAGACCCAGTACTTC. This sequence encodes CASSENGRGGETQYF. The chain recombines TRBV6-1 with TRBJ2-5; possibly TRBD1 for D (6 bases). Trimming took off 2 bases at V and 5 bases at J, with 15 bases between the two ends. The CDR3 is made up of 15 amino acids. Per the germline V gene, CDR1 is MNHNS and CDR2 is SASEGT.

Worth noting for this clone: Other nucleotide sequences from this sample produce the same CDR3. The CDR3 reads CASSFGGYEQYF. Here the CDR3 DNA reads TGTGCCAGCAGTTTTGGAGGTTACGAGCAGTACTTC. This chain joins TRBV12-3 or TRBV12-4 and TRBJ2-7; D may be TRBD2 (5 bases). This CDR3 is 12 amino acids long. V was shortened by 3 bases and J by 4 bases, with 7 bases between the two germline ends.

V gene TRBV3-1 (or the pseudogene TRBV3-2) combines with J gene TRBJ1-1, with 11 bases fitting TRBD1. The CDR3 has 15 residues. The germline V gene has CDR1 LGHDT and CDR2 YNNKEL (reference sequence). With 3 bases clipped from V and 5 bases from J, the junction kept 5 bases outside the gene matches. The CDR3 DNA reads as TGTGCCAGCAGCCAGCCAGGACAGGGGGCGACTGAAGCTTTCTTT. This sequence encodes CASSQPGQGATEAFF.

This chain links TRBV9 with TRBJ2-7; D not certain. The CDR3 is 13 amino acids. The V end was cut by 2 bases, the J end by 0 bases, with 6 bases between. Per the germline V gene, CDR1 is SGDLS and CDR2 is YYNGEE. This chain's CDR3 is CASSVLSSYEQYF. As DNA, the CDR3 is TGTGCCAGCAGCGTCTTGAGCTCCTACGAGCAGTACTTC.

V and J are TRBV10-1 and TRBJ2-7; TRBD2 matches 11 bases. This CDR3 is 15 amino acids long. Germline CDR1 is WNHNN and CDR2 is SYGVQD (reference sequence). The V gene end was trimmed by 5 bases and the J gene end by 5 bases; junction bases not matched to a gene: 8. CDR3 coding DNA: TGCGCCAGCAGTTTGGGACTAGCGGTTCTTCACGAGCAGTACTTC. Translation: CASSLGLAVLHEQYF.

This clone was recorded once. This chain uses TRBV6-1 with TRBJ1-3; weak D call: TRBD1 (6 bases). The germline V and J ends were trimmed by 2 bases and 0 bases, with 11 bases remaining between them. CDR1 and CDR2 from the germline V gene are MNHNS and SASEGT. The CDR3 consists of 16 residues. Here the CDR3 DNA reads TGTGCCAGCAGTGAATGGTTGACAGGCTCTGGAAACACCATATATTTT. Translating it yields CASSEWLTGSGNTIYF.